The sequence of this T cell receptor (beta chain) was determined in a study of CD8 T cells in Susac syndrome. CDR3 length: 16 amino acids. Unmatched junction bases numbered 12, after V lost 4 bases and J lost 6 bases. After extraction with the RNeasy kit, roughly 0.45 to 1 ug of the RNA was reverse transcribed using random hexamers. TCRdb called the immunoSEQ multiplex PCR reads again in MiXCR, with one record for every CDR3 protein. The sample shows under 200,000 distinct CDR3 sequences, roughly 96% of them seen only once. This clonotype was sampled from a human donor with multiple sclerosis. The chain recombines TRBV12-3 or TRBV12-4 with TRBJ2-1, with 7 bases that match TRBD2. Sequencing was carried out using CD8+ T cells from PBMCs. The CDR3 DNA sequence: TGTGCCAGCAGTTCCCCCAGCGGGATCGTTCTCAATGAGCAGTTCTTC. It yields the protein CASSSPSGIVLNEQFF.